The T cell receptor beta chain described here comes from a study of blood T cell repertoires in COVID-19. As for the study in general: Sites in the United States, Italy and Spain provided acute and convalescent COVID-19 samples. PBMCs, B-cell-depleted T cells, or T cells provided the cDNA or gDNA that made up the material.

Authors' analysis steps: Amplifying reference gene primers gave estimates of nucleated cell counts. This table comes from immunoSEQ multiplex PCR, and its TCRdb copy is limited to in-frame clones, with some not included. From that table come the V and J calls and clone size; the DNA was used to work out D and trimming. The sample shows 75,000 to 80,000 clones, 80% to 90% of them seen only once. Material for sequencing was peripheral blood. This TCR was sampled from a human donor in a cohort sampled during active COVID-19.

CDR3 residues: CASSLAGVMNTEAFF. CDR3 sequence (DNA): TGTGCCAGCAGCTTAGCGGGAGTTATGAACACTGAAGCTTTCTTT. The chain employs TRBV7-2 and TRBJ1-1; unclear D gene. The germline gives CDR1 SGHTA, CDR2 FQGNSA. Trimming took off 0 bases at V and 0 bases at J, with 8 bases between the two ends. The CDR3 is made up of 15 amino acids.